The next 16 T cell receptor beta chains were all read from a single sample in a study of CD8 T cells in Susac syndrome. Random hexamers were used to reverse transcribe 0.5 to 1 ug of RNA. TCRdb fed the immunoSEQ multiplex PCR reads into MiXCR, producing one record per CDR3 protein. The top ten hold over 0.09% of the sample, which has approximately 160,000 distinct CDR3 sequences, around 94% seen once. What was sequenced was CD4+ T cells from PBMCs. These receptors all stem from a human donor with multiple sclerosis.

The chain links TRBV4-1 to TRBJ1-2, with D possibly matching TRBD1 (6 bases). V was cut by 7 bases and J by 2 bases, with 11 bases left in between. In germline, CDR1 is MGHRA, CDR2 YSYEKL. The CDR3 contains 13 residues. For the CDR3, the DNA is TGCGCCAGCAATGACAGGACCAACTATGGCTACACCTTC. Translated: CASNDRTNYGYTF.

A single count supports this clonotype. The chain uses TRBV5-1 and TRBJ2-3; D gene unclear. The CDR3 is made up of 14 amino acids. The V gene's germline CDR1 is SGHRS and CDR2 YFSETQ. V lost 4 bases and J lost 2, with 11 bases in between. In DNA, the CDR3 is TGCGCCAGCAGCCCGGCCTGGGACACAGATACGCAGTATTTT. Amino acids: CASSPAWDTDTQYF.

This clonotype was found once. The chain links TRBV30 to TRBJ2-1; possibly TRBD1 or TRBD2 for D (6 bases each). Germline V gene data show CDR1 as GTSNPN and CDR2 as SVGIG (reference sequence). The V gene lost 2 bases and the J gene lost 16 bases, with 18 bases spanning the gap. CDR3 size: 12 residues. The CDR3 protein is CAWSRDSSGGFF. In DNA, the CDR3 is TGTGCCTGGAGTCGGGACTCGTCTGGGGGCTTCTTC.

V usage is TRBV20-1 and J usage is TRBJ2-2, with D hard to call. Germline CDR1 and CDR2: DFQATT and SNEGSKA (reference sequence). The CDR3 totals 13 residues. The V end lost 5 bases, the J end lost 3 bases, and 10 bases lay between the germline ends. The CDR3 DNA reads as TGCAGTGCTGAGACCCCAGACACCGGGGAGCTGTTTTTT. It specifies CSAETPDTGELFF.

The sample holds one count of this clonotype. The chain couples TRBV6-2 or TRBV6-3 to TRBJ2-2; D remains unclear. V was cut by 7 bases and J by 1 base, with 10 bases left in between. The CDR3 is made up of 14 amino acids. Germline lookup yields CDR1 MNHEY and CDR2 SVGEGT. CDR3 DNA sequence: TGTGCCAGCAAGGGTTTAGGGAACACCGGGGAGCTGTTTTTT. It yields the protein CASKGLGNTGELFF.

V usage is TRBV25-1 and J usage is TRBJ2-1; D remains unclear. This CDR3 contains 14 residues. Trimming took off 4 bases at V and 0 bases at J, with 7 bases between the two ends. Germline V gene sequence: CDR1 MGHDK, CDR2 SYGVNS. The DNA of the CDR3 is TGTGCCAGCAGTGGCGGCCCCTCCTACAATGAGCAGTTCTTC. This gives the protein CASSGGPSYNEQFF.

The chain is built from TRBV30 and TRBJ1-5; D not resolved. V dropped 2 bases and J dropped 4 bases, with 12 bases sitting between them. The CDR3 is made up of 14 amino acids. CDR1 is GTSNPN and CDR2 is SVGIG in the germline V gene (reference sequence). CDR3 nucleotide sequence: TGTGCCTGGAGTCCGTTAGACGGGAATCAGCCCCAGCATTTT. Translating gives CAWSPLDGNQPQHF. The complete variable domain, with remaining parts taken from reference TRBV30 and TRBJ1-5, reads SQTIHQWPATLVQPVGSPLSLECTVEGTSNPNLYWYRQAAGRGLQLLFYSVGIGQISSEVPQNLSASRPQDRQFILSSKKLLLSDSGFYLCAWSPLDGNQPQHFGDGTRLSIL.

This chain joins TRBV29-1 and TRBJ2-1; D is possibly TRBD1 (6 bases). The CDR3 length is 14 residues. Trimming removed 7 bases at V and 0 bases at J, with 13 bases between. CDR1 and CDR2 (germline): SQVTM, ANQGSEA. CDR3 sequence (DNA): TGCAGCGCCGCCCAGGGGAGCTCCTACAATGAGCAGTTCTTC. Protein product: CSAAQGSSYNEQFF.

This chain connects TRBV11-1 to TRBJ1-1, with D hard to call. Germline V gene sequence: CDR1 SGHAT, CDR2 FQDESV (reference sequence). V gave up 8 bases and J gave up 3 bases, with 13 bases separating them. The CDR3 totals 13 residues. CDR3 amino acids: CASQVREDTEAFF. In DNA form, the CDR3 reads TGTGCCAGCCAAGTCCGAGAAGACACTGAAGCTTTCTTT.

A word on this clonotype: The junction and the germline gene differ at one end; a read error may be behind it. This sequence joins TRBV13 and TRBJ1-3, with D possibly being TRBD1 (5 bases). Germline V gives CDR1 PRHDT, CDR2 FYEKMQ (reference sequence). The CDR3 is 13 residues long. For the CDR3, the DNA is TGTGCCAGCAGCTTAGGCCCGTGGGGGGGTTCAGATTTT. Its protein is CASSLGPWGGSDF.

V gene TRBV7-2 combines with J gene TRBJ2-2; no definite D call. CDR3 length equals 12 residues. Germline-derived CDR1 and CDR2 are SGHTA and FQGNSA. The V gene lost 5 bases and the J gene lost 9 bases, with 10 bases spanning the gap. The CDR3 DNA follows: TGTGCCAGCAGCCCAACAGCCCGGGAGCTGTTTTTT. Its translation: CASSPTARELFF.

The genes are TRBV24-1 and TRBJ2-5, with 11 bases identical to TRBD2. V trimming: 4 bases; J trimming: 5 bases; junction bases outside the gene matches: 5. The CDR3 length is 15 residues. Germline CDR1 and CDR2: KGHDR and SFDVKD. The CDR3 nucleotides read TGTGCCACCAGTGAGTTAGCGGGAGGGGGGGAGACCCAGTACTTC. Amino acid sequence: CATSELAGGGETQYF.

This chain connects TRBV28 to TRBJ2-5; D gene ambiguous. There are 11 residues in the CDR3. CDR1 MDHEN and CDR2 SYDVKM come from the germline V gene. The V end was cut by 9 bases, the J end by 5 bases, with 10 bases between. The CDR3 is CASNYAETQYF. CDR3 nucleotides: TGTGCCAGTAACTATGCGGAGACCCAGTACTTC.

This sequence joins TRBV30 and TRBJ1-2, with D hard to call. From germline, CDR1 is GTSNPN and CDR2 SVGIG (reference sequence). The CDR3 sequence is 12 residues long. Between the trimmed V and J ends, which lost 0 bases and 9 bases, there was a span of 11 bases. The CDR3 DNA reads TGTGCCTGGAGTGTACTTGGTTCGCGCTACACCTTC. Protein sequence: CAWSVLGSRYTF.

V is TRBV28 and J is TRBJ2-7; the D call may be TRBD1 or TRBD2 (5 bases each). This CDR3 is 15 amino acids long. Germline CDR1 MDHEN, CDR2 SYDVKM. V was trimmed by 1 base and J by 2 bases, leaving 12 bases between them. CDR3 DNA: TGTGCCAGCAGTTTATTGGGGACGCTGACCTACGAGCAGTACTTC. Its protein product is CASSLLGTLTYEQYF.

The chain uses TRBV30 and TRBJ2-3, with TRBD2 matching over 9 bases. With V trimmed by 8 bases and J by 0 bases, 3 bases remained unmatched. The germline V gene has CDR1 GTSNPN and CDR2 SVGIG (reference sequence). The CDR3 is 13 amino acids. DNA of the CDR3: TGTGCCCGCACTAGCGGGAGCACAGATACGCAGTATTTT. Translating it yields CARTSGSTDTQYF.